The TCR beta chain described here comes from a study of shared clonotypes between healthy human individuals. This table comes from immunoSEQ multiplex PCR, and its TCRdb copy is limited to in-frame clones, with some not included. Of about 2.2 million clones in the sample, roughly 93% are singletons; the top ten hold 1.5% to 2%. The germline gives CDR1 LNHDA, CDR2 SQIVND (reference sequence). The CDR3 length is 13 residues. Trimming took off 9 bases at V and 2 bases at J, with 13 bases between the two ends. This clone was observed a single time. Positively selected for CCR7, the CD45RO-negative cells used as naive CD8 cells excluded terminally differentiated effector memory CD45RA+ cells.

The source is a man aged 18-30 years in good health. Some clones in this sample may be carry-over from other donors' samples. Material: naive CD8+ T cells from PBMCs. The gene calls are TRBV19 and TRBJ1-1; a weak D match, TRBD1 (6 bases). The CDR3 region has the DNA TGTGCCAGCCACACGGGGGCAAACACTGAAGCTTTCTTT. Its protein product is CASHTGANTEAFF.